This T cell receptor beta chain was sequenced for a study of T-cell memory formation after mild COVID-19. Study results and limitations: Day 15 to 85 contracting clones showed balanced CD4/CD8; later expanders leaned CD4+. The finding that pre-infection memory included some responding clones suggested that cross-reactive memory joined. Researchers report contracting CD4+ clones mostly in CM and EM, with CD8+ clones in EMRA.

This clonotype was recorded only once. Its antigen is not known. Trimming shortened V by 1 base and J by 5 bases, and 12 bases separated the two germline ends. The length of the CDR3 is 15 residues. Germline assignment: CDR1 LGHNA and CDR2 YSLEER. cDNA libraries for TCR alpha and TCR beta, carrying sample barcodes and UMIs, came from 5'RACE with constant-segment primers. In TCRdb, the 5' RACE reads were re-called with MiXCR into one record per CDR3 protein. The data hold 210,000 or so distinct CDR3 sequences, with 27% observed a single time. This chain connects TRBV4-3 to TRBJ2-1; TRBD2 might be the D (5 bases). The clonotype comes from an adult woman who had mild COVID-19 (a few samples of this study predate the infection). Cell type and time point are not known. The sample comprised PBMCs or a T cell subset sorted from them (not recorded which). The CDR3 bases are TGCGCCAGCAGCCAAGTGGGGAGTGTGGACAATGAGCAGTTCTTC. Amino acid sequence: CASSQVGSVDNEQFF.